Included here is one T cell receptor (beta chain) sequence, with context. Its target is not known. This record comes from a study of tissue T cells after allogeneic stem cell transplantation. Study-wide background: Where cell numbers permitted, CD3+ T cells were sorted from preserved blood and marrow. Study conclusions and caveats: Only a limited share of tissue TCRs appeared in blood or spleen.

TCRdb's table, derived via immunoSEQ multiplex PCR, lists solely in-frame clones and lacks some. The table records 25,000 or so clones, roughly 89% of them present only once. CDR1 MGHRA and CDR2 YSYEKL come from the germline V gene. The CDR3 sequence is 15 residues long. Trimming removed 1 base at V and 0 bases at J, with 9 bases between. This material consisted of blood, taken before transplantation. The chain is built from TRBV4-1 and TRBJ1-1; D not certain. The source of this sequence is a male donor aged 60 or over who later had graft-versus-host disease after an allogeneic stem cell transplant. This CDR3 reads CASSQADLMNTEAFF. The CDR3 region has the DNA TGCGCCAGCAGCCAAGCGGATCTAATGAACACTGAAGCTTTCTTT.